Sequencing of this T cell receptor beta chain was carried out in a study of blood T cell repertoires in COVID-19. For the study at large: COVID-19 samples, acute and convalescent, were from the United States, Italy and Spain. Sample material is recorded as cDNA or gDNA derived from T cells, B-cell-depleted T cells, or PBMCs.

Method: immunoSEQ multiplex PCR; TCRdb's copy keeps in-frame clones and lacks some. The sample has about 70,000 clones, around 75% seen once. Trimming removed 0 bases from V and 2 bases from J; junction bases left unmatched: 3. The germline V gene encodes CDR1 MNHEY and CDR2 SVGAGI. The CDR3 extends over 15 amino acids. The sequenced sample was peripheral blood. The receptor was isolated from an older man with acute or convalescent COVID-19. This chain connects TRBV6-5 to TRBJ2-7; the match to TRBD2 covers 8 bases. CDR3 residues: CASSYSAGGPYEQYF. The DNA of the CDR3 is TGTGCCAGCAGTTACTCGGCGGGAGGCCCCTACGAGCAGTACTTC.